The present TCR beta chain was sequenced within a study of cytomegalovirus exposure and HLA in healthy donors. Overall study: HLA-typed donors contributed approximately 92 million unique TCRs, which were held in an early data release. General study results and limits: Using a false discovery rate of 0.05, a later analysis showed that about 16,000 TCR beta sequences were associated with HLA alleles. A highly shared variant cluster was judged a likely technical artifact. In an earlier analysis, productive rearrangement rates for most beta V segments clustered near 87% or 30%.

This CDR3 has 14 residues. Trimming at V came to 4 bases and at J to 0 bases, leaving 2 bases not matched to a gene. Germline CDR1 is SEHNR and CDR2 is FQNEAQ (reference sequence). Of note for this clone: Its antigen is unknown.

The PCR had 60 Vbeta and 13 Jbeta primers. Clones were sequenced by immunoSEQ multiplex PCR, and TCRdb holds only the in-frame ones, with some missing. The data hold some 140,000 clones, with roughly 80% observed a single time. The chain links TRBV7-9 to TRBJ1-1, with 7 bases aligning to TRBD1. This TCR was recovered from a man aged 25-40 years in good health and CMV-seronegative. Sequences were obtained from PBMCs. The CDR3 region is CASSSGTVNTEAFF. In nucleotides, the CDR3 is TGTGCCAGCAGCTCAGGGACAGTGAACACTGAAGCTTTCTTT.